Listed here is a single TCR beta chain. What antigen it recognizes has not been identified. It has no much larger one-base neighbor in the sample; base qualities were not kept. Relative to germline, V is 3 bases shorter and J is 4 bases shorter, with 9 bases between their ends. The CDR3 numbers 13 residues from cysteine through phenylalanine. The CDR3 DNA has 39 bases and is translated from base 1. The data stem from a study of T cell responses to AZD1222 COVID-19 vaccine (dated by TCRdb to the early 2020s). The study in broad terms: AZD1222 recipients whose second dose came at about 4 weeks and those whose second dose came at about 12 weeks were combined into one group, since spike-specific TCR depth and breadth did not differ between the two schedules. A total of about 230 trial participants underwent TCR sequencing, of whom 207 received two doses of AZD1222 and some 25 received two doses of the MenACWY control vaccine. Trial participants were enrolled by age into 18-55, 56-69 and 70-plus year subgroups, with around 140, 26 and 57 TCR-sequenced participants respectively. General findings and caveats noted by the study authors: In the small 56-69-year group, the increase in depth fell short of significance, most likely because of low power. Participants were mostly white British and included more females than males, and it was suggested by the authors that clonal diversity may have been underestimated. Because no day 14 peak-response samples were available, the repertoires could be characterized only after the peak T cell response. Spike-specific TCR breadth and depth rose significantly after two AZD1222 doses compared with day 0 and with MenACWY recipients. Epitopes outside the regions mutated in the B.1.351 and B.1.1.7 variants were reportedly recognized by nearly half of the unique spike-specific TCRs. CD4 TCRs associated with the vaccine covered the entire spike protein, and the dominant responses were in regions 160-218 and 743-854. Only five to seven AZD1222 recipients were SARS-CoV-2 seropositive at baseline, limiting conclusions about previously exposed vaccinees.

The CDR3 regions of human TCRbeta chains were analyzed by immunosequencing. The study's processing was this. Repertoire TCRs were matched against a reference library of SARS-CoV-2-specific TCRs generated with the MIRA antigen-specificity platform. Breadth was defined as the fraction of unique TCRs that were SARS-CoV-2-associated, and depth was defined as the fraction of total T cells that were SARS-CoV-2-associated. Using the MIRA data, every spike-specific TCR was mapped to the spike region that the TCR reacted to and assigned to either a CD4 or a CD8 class. Log10-transformed breadth and depth values were compared by one-way ANOVA with Sidak's multiple comparisons tests. TCRdb provides this immuneACCESS table in a form limited to in-frame rearrangements. Some clones are lacking; in checked studies, under half of them reflect an unresolved V gene, and why the rest are absent is not known. The V and J calls and clone size are taken from that table; D and trimming were inferred from the DNA. For this sample the table gives some 150,000 clones, of which about 89% were detected only once. 1.6% of the sample comes from the top ten.

What this sample's time point label stands for: baseline before first vaccination. Vaccinee samples came from UK trials COV001 and COV002, including a single-blind randomized controlled phase 2/3 trial of AZD1222 (ChAdOx1 nCoV-19) in healthy adults. Trial participant PBMC samples were collected at day 0 and day 28 after the second dose for TCRbeta chain sequencing. The material was peripheral blood, obtained on day 0 of AZD1222 vaccination. This sequence originates from an adult in good health. Recombination linked TRBV12-3 or TRBV12-4 to TRBJ1-1; a confident D gene designation cannot be given. The DNA sequence is given as TGTGCCAGCAGTTTTGGGTCGGGCACTGAAGCTTTCTTT. It codes for CASSFGSGTEAFF.